These T cell receptor beta chains were read from a single sample in a study of T cells in Graves' hyperthyroidism and ophthalmopathy. In TCRdb, the multiplex PCR reads were re-called with MiXCR into one record per CDR3 protein. The sample lists under 650,000 distinct CDR3 sequences, 15% to 20% occurring once. Sequencing was done on a sample of blood. These receptors were collected from a woman in her 30s with Graves' hyperthyroidism. Both conserved end residues are part of each CDR3. The D gene is left open where the match is weak. Clone size is not always given. Where it is, it says once, few, many or a class for expanded clones.

CDR3nt | CDR3aa | v_gene | abundance | j_gene | d_gene
TGTGCCAGCAGCCAAGCGGGAGTGGAGACCGGGGAGCTGTTTTTT | CASSQAGVETGELFF | TRBV4-2 | few | TRBJ2-2 | NA
TGTGCCAGCAGCTTGCTAAGGGCCACTGAAGCTTTCTTT | CASSLLRATEAFF | TRBV11-3 | once | TRBJ1-1 | NA
TGTGCCAGCAGCCAAGATCCGGACTGGGAACCCAAGGGAGAGCAGTACTTC | CASSQDPDWEPKGEQYF | TRBV14 | NA | TRBJ2-7 | NA
TGTGCCAGCAGTGAAGGGGCAGGGAGAGAAGCTTTCTTT | CASSEGAGREAFF | TRBV2 | many | TRBJ1-1 | NA
TGTGCCAGCAGCCCAGCCGGCGATACGCAGTATTTT | CASSPAGDTQYF | TRBV11-3 | many | TRBJ2-3 | NA
TGTGCCAGCAGTTTATCGAAGACAGGGTCCTATAATTCACCCCTCCACTTT | CASSLSKTGSYNSPLHF | TRBV27 | many | TRBJ1-6 | TRBD1
TGCAGCGTTAAAGGTGGGGACTCTGGGGCCAACGTCCTGACTTTC | CSVKGGDSGANVLTF | TRBV29-1 | NA | TRBJ2-6 | NA
TGTGCCACCAGTGATGGGACGAACACCGGGGAGCTGTTTTTT | CATSDGTNTGELFF | TRBV24-1 | many | TRBJ2-2 | NA
TGTGCCAGCAGTTACTCTTCCCGGGATACGCAGTATTTT | CASSYSSRDTQYF | TRBV6-2/TRBV6-3 | many | TRBJ2-3 | NA
TGCGCCAGCAGCTTTGGACAGTCGAATAACACTGAAGCTTTCTTT | CASSFGQSNNTEAFF | TRBV5-1 | few | TRBJ1-1 | NA
TGTGCCAGCAGCCGACAGGGGAGAGATGAAAAACTGTTTTTT | CASSRQGRDEKLFF | TRBV2 | NA | TRBJ1-4 | TRBD1
TGTGCCAGCAGATTCCCCGGGACCTCCACCGGGGAGCTGTTTTTT | CASRFPGTSTGELFF | TRBV7-9 | few | TRBJ2-2 | NA
TGTGCCAGCCAGGGGCCGCCCCAAGAGACCCAGTACTTC | CASQGPPQETQYF | TRBV2 | many | TRBJ2-5 | NA
TGTGCCAGCAGCCAAGATCAAGTCGGGGGGCAGTTCTTC | CASSQDQVGGQFF | TRBV3-1 | NA | TRBJ2-1 | NA
TGTGCCAGCAGCCCGGGCGGGGATCCCTACGAGCAGTACTTC | CASSPGGDPYEQYF | TRBV11-3 | few | TRBJ2-7 | NA
TGTGCCAGCAGTGAAATAGGGGCCGAGCAGTACTTC | CASSEIGAEQYF | TRBV25-1 | few | TRBJ2-7 | NA
TGCAGTGCTCTACAGGATTACAATGAGCAGTTCTTC | CSALQDYNEQFF | TRBV20-1 | NA | TRBJ2-1 | NA